Presented here are 24 T cell receptor beta chains from one specimen sequenced in a study of STAT5B mutations in CD4+ large granular lymphocyte leukemia. Sequencing used immunoSEQ multiplex PCR; TCRdb keeps in-frame clones, though not all of them. The data contain more than 20,000 clones, 79% of them singletons. Sequenced material: CD4+ T cells from blood buffy coats. All receptors derive from a human donor in good health.

This chain links TRBV4-2 with TRBJ2-7; a weak D match, TRBD2 (6 bases). The CDR3 runs to 14 residues. V was clipped by 1 base and J by 3 bases, with 10 bases between them. CDR1 and CDR2 (germline): LGHNA, YNFKEQ. The CDR3 here is CASSQGTTDYEQYF. The CDR3 DNA sequence: TGTGCCAGCAGCCAAGGGACTACGGACTACGAGCAGTACTTC.

V gene TRBV5-6 combines with J gene TRBJ1-1; 10 bases fit TRBD1. The CDR3 extends over 17 amino acids. In germline, CDR1 is SGHDT, CDR2 YYEEEE. J was trimmed by 0 bases and V by 4 bases; bases with no gene match: 9. CDR3 DNA sequence: TGTGCCAGCAGCACCGGGACAGGGGCCGGGGTGAACACTGAAGCTTTCTTT. Translation gives CASSTGTGAGVNTEAFF.

This rearrangement joins TRBV10-3 to TRBJ2-1; 8 bases line up with TRBD1. V lost 6 bases to trimming and J lost 3 bases; unmatched junction nucleotides: 1. CDR3 size: 13 residues. Germline CDR1 and CDR2: ENHRY and SYGVKD. Here the CDR3 DNA reads TGTGCCATCAGGACAGGGGACTACAATGAGCAGTTCTTC. Translation: CAIRTGDYNEQFF.

V usage is TRBV27 and J usage is TRBJ2-7; 11 nucleotides align to TRBD1. The CDR3 totals 18 residues. The J segment lost 1 base and the V segment lost 5 bases, leaving 13 bases of the junction unmatched. Looked up from germline, CDR1 is MNHEY and CDR2 is SMNVEV (reference sequence). The CDR3 DNA is TGTGCCAGCAGTACCACCCCCCTCCGGGACAGGGGGTCCTACGAGCAGTACTTC. Translated: CASSTTPLRDRGSYEQYF.

This chain uses TRBV5-1 with TRBJ2-7; D is unclear. Trimming took 0 bases from V and 6 from J, leaving 10 bases between them. Germline V gene sequence: CDR1 SGHRS, CDR2 YFSETQ. The CDR3 is 13 amino acids. CDR3 nucleotides: TGCGCCAGCAGCTTGGCCCTGGAGAGCGAGCAGTACTTC. It translates to CASSLALESEQYF.

This chain joins TRBV2 and TRBJ2-2; 8 bases are a match to TRBD2. Trimming cost V 2 bases and J 6 bases; bases outside gene matches: 8. Germline CDR1 and CDR2: SNHLY and FYNNEI. CDR3 length: 16 residues. CDR3 region: CASSELGLVSAGELFF. CDR3 DNA: TGTGCCAGCAGTGAATTGGGACTAGTTTCGGCCGGGGAGCTGTTTTTT.

This chain links TRBV7-2 with TRBJ2-3; TRBD2 aligns across 11 bases. Germline CDR1 and CDR2: SGHTA and FQGNSA. V trimming: 9 bases; J trimming: 2 bases; junction bases outside the gene matches: 7. This CDR3 is 15 amino acids long. CDR3 nucleotide sequence: TGTGCCAGTACCGGGACTAGCGGCATCACAGATACGCAGTATTTT. Its translation is CASTGTSGITDTQYF.

The rearrangement links TRBV25-1 to TRBJ2-7, with unresolved D. The CDR3 loop spans 12 amino acids. Between the trimmed V and J ends, which lost 8 bases and 0 bases, there was a span of 8 bases. The V gene's germline CDR1 is MGHDK and CDR2 SYGVNS. In nucleotides, the CDR3 is TGTGCCAGCGACGGACCCTCCTACGAGCAGTACTTC. Translation: CASDGPSYEQYF.

CDR3 loop: CANSGRNTGELFF. The DNA for the CDR3 is TGTGCCAATAGCGGGAGGAACACCGGGGAGCTGTTTTTT. The chain combines TRBV10-3 with TRBJ2-2; 9 bases line up with TRBD2. Per the germline V gene, CDR1 is ENHRY and CDR2 is SYGVKD. The CDR3 contains 13 residues. J gave up 1 base and V 10 bases, and 1 base lay outside the gene matches.

CDR3 DNA sequence: TGTGCCAGCAAAGGGACAGCTTACGAGCAGTACTTC. This sequence encodes CASKGTAYEQYF. This chain uses TRBV2 with TRBJ2-7; 7 bases are a match to TRBD1. The ends lost 7 bases at V and 4 bases at J; junction bases unmatched: 4. CDR1 and CDR2 from the germline V gene are SNHLY and FYNNEI. The CDR3 has 12 residues.

This clone has just a few counts. V gene TRBV5-1 combines with J gene TRBJ2-1; 10 nucleotides match TRBD2. Germline V gene data show CDR1 as SGHRS and CDR2 as YFSETQ. The ends lost 4 bases at V and 8 bases at J; junction bases unmatched: 6. The CDR3 consists of 14 residues. CDR3 coding DNA: TGCGCCAGCAGCCTTAGCGGGAGGTTCGATGAGCAGTTCTTC. This codes for CASSLSGRFDEQFF.

The table lists this clone with a few counts. This chain links TRBV6-1 with TRBJ1-3; no clear D gene. V was pared by 2 bases and J by 0 bases, with 5 bases between. The CDR3 spans 14 residues. Per germline, CDR1 MNHNS and CDR2 SASEGT. The CDR3 DNA reads as TGTGCCAGCAGTGAAAGGGCCTCTGGAAACACCATATATTTT. This encodes CASSERASGNTIYF.

The chain combines TRBV10-3 with TRBJ1-6; D call uncertain. This CDR3 has 14 residues. The V gene's germline CDR1 is ENHRY and CDR2 SYGVKD. V lost 7 bases, J lost 0 bases, and 7 bases lay in between. CDR3 DNA sequence: TGTGCCATCACGCAAAGCTCCTATAATTCACCCCTCCACTTT. The encoded protein is CAITQSSYNSPLHF.

This chain connects TRBV6-1 to TRBJ2-7; 14 nucleotides align to TRBD2. Germline CDR1 reads MNHNS; CDR2 reads SASEGT. V shed 1 base, J shed 3 bases, and the junction held 11 bases outside the gene matches. The CDR3 loop spans 19 amino acids. The CDR3 sequence is CASSEVIPGLAGDLYEQYF. CDR3 coding DNA: TGTGCCAGCAGTGAAGTGATCCCGGGACTAGCGGGGGACCTCTACGAGCAGTACTTC.

The rearrangement links TRBV4-1 to TRBJ1-6; no firm D call. V shed 3 bases and J shed 0 bases, with 12 bases lying between them. The CDR3 length is 17 residues. The V gene's germline CDR1 is MGHRA and CDR2 YSYEKL. CDR3 in amino acids: CASSHPSRSSYNSPLHF. CDR3 nucleotide sequence: TGCGCCAGCAGCCATCCCTCCCGGAGCTCCTATAATTCACCCCTCCACTTT.

V is TRBV7-9 and J is TRBJ2-7, with D possibly TRBD2 on 5 matching bases. The CDR3 is 16 residues long. V was shortened by 1 base and J by 0 bases, with 13 bases between the two germline ends. CDR1 SEHNR and CDR2 FQNEAQ come from the germline V gene (reference sequence). The CDR3 nucleotides read TGTGCCAGCAGCTTAGAGGTGGGAGCAGTCTCCTACGAGCAGTACTTC. Translated: CASSLEVGAVSYEQYF.

The V call is TRBV19, the J call TRBJ1-3; no definite D call. CDR1 is LNHDA and CDR2 is SQIVND in the germline V gene (reference sequence). Trimming removed 5 bases from V and 0 bases from J, with 11 bases in between. The CDR3 covers 15 residues. This CDR3 reads CASSVDTDSGNTIYF. CDR3 sequence (DNA): TGTGCCAGTAGTGTCGACACCGACTCTGGAAACACCATATATTTT.

The V gene is TRBV2, the J gene TRBJ2-2; TRBD2 aligns across 12 bases. Trimming took 4 bases from V and 5 from J; bases not matched to a gene: 2. Germline CDR1 reads SNHLY; CDR2 reads FYNNEI. The CDR3 consists of 15 residues. CDR3 in amino acids: CASSAGLAGTGELFF. The CDR3 region has the DNA TGTGCCAGCAGTGCTGGACTAGCGGGGACCGGGGAGCTGTTTTTT.

The chain combines TRBV28 with TRBJ1-5, with TRBD1 matching 8 bases. Losses at the gene ends were 5 bases for V and 9 bases for J; bases not matched to a gene: 12. CDR3 length: 15 residues. From germline, CDR1 is MDHEN and CDR2 SYDVKM. The CDR3 spells CASSPTDRDERPQHF. CDR3 bases: TGTGCCAGCAGTCCAACGGACAGGGATGAGCGGCCCCAGCATTTT.

This clone was counted a few times. This chain links TRBV12-5 with TRBJ1-2; no firm D call. Trimming removed 5 bases from V and 8 bases from J, with 15 bases in between. Germline lookup yields CDR1 LGHNT and CDR2 FRNRAP. The CDR3 sequence is 13 residues long. The CDR3 spells CASGPSGVLGYTF. The CDR3 DNA sequence: TGTGCTAGTGGTCCCTCCGGGGTTTTGGGCTACACCTTC.

The V and J genes are TRBV6-7 and TRBJ2-1, with D perhaps TRBD2 (7 bases). TRBV6-7 is identified as an open reading frame with a role that is uncertain. V lost 9 bases and J lost 8, with 20 bases in between. This CDR3 comprises 14 residues. The CDR3 sequence is CARTEGGGSDEQFF. CDR3 in DNA: TGTGCCAGAACCGAGGGGGGGGGTAGCGATGAGCAGTTCTTC.

V is TRBV9 and J is TRBJ2-3, with 9 bases matching TRBD2. This CDR3 is 15 amino acids long. CDR1 is SGDLS, CDR2 YYNGEE, per germline. Trimming at V came to 0 bases and at J to 4 bases, leaving 3 bases not matched to a gene. The CDR3 loop is CASSVVAGDADTQYF. CDR3 DNA: TGTGCCAGCAGCGTAGTAGCGGGAGACGCAGATACGCAGTATTTT.

The rearrangement uses TRBV5-1 and TRBJ1-6; D not resolved. With 0 bases removed from V and 5 bases from J, the gap between germline ends came to 6 bases. The CDR3 has 14 residues. Germline assignment: CDR1 SGHRS and CDR2 YFSETQ. This chain's CDR3 is CASSLDSNNSPLHF. The CDR3 region has the DNA TGCGCCAGCAGCTTGGACAGTAATAATTCACCCCTCCACTTT.

This sequence joins TRBV7-6 and TRBJ2-1; 11 bases are shared with TRBD2. Trimming took 5 bases from V and 5 from J; bases not matched to a gene: 11. CDR1 is SGHVS and CDR2 is FNYEAQ in the germline V gene. The CDR3 runs 17 residues. CDR3 in DNA: TGTGCCAGCAGCCCCCGCACTAGCGGGAGTTTCCACAATGAGCAGTTCTTC. Translated, it gives CASSPRTSGSFHNEQFF.